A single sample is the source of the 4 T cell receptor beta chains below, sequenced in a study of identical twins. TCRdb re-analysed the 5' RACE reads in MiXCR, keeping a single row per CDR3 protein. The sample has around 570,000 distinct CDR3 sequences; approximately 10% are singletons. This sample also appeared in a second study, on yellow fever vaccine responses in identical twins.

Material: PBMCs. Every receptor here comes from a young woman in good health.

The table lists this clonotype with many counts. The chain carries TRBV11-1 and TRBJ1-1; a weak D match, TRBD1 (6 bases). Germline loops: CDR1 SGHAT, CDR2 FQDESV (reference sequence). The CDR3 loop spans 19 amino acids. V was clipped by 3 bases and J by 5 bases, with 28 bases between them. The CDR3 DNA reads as TGTGCCAGCAGCTTGGGCGGTTTTGGGGGCGCAGGTAAGAAGACTGAAGCTTTCTTT. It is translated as CASSLGGFGGAGKKTEAFF.

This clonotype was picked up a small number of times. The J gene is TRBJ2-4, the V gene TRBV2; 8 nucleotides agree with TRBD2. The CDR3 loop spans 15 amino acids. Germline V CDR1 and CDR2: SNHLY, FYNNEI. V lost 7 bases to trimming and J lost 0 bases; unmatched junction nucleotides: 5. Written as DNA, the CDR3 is TGTGCCAGCATTAGTCTAGCGGGAGCCAAAAACATTCAGTACTTC. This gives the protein CASISLAGAKNIQYF. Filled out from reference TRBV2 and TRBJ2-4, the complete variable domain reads EPEVTQTPSHQVTQMGQEVILRCVPISNHLYFYWYRQILGQKVEFLVSFYNNEISEKSEIFDDQFSVERPDGSNFTLKIRSTKLEDSAMYFCASISLAGAKNIQYFGAGTRLSVL.

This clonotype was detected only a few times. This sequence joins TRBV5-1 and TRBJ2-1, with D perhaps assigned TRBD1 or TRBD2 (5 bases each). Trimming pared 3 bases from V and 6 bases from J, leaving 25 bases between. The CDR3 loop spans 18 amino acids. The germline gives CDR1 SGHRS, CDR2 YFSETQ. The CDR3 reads CASSWRRQSRTLGNEQFF. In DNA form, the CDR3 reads TGCGCCAGCAGCTGGAGGCGACAGTCCCGAACCCTCGGCAATGAGCAGTTCTTC.

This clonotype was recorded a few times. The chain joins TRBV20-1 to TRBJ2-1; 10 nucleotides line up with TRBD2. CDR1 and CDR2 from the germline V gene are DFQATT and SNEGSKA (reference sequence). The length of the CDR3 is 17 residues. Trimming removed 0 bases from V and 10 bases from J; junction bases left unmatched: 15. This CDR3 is CSARDQNGLAAQGEQFF. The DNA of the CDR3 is TGCAGTGCTAGAGACCAAAACGGACTAGCGGCTCAAGGAGAGCAGTTCTTC.